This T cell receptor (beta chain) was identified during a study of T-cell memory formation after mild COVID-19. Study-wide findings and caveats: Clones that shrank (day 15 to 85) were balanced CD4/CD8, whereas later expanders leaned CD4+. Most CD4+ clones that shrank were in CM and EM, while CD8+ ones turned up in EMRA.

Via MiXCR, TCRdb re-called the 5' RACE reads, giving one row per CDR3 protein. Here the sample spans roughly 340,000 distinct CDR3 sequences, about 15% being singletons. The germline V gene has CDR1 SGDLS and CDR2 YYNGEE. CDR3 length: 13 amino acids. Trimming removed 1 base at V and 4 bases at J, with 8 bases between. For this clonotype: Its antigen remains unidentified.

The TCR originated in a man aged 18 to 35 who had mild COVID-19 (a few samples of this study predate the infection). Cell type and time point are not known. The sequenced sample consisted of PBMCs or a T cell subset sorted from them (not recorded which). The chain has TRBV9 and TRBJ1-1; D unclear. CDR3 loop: CASSVILGTEAFF. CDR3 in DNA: TGTGCCAGCAGCGTAATCCTCGGCACTGAAGCTTTCTTT.